These 30 T cell receptor beta chains share one sample of origin, sequenced in a study of OX40 agonist ivuxolimab in advanced cancers. Libraries were prepared by immunoSEQ multiplex PCR; TCRdb keeps only in-frame clonotypes and omits some of them. This table holds tens of thousands of clones, approximately 82% found once. The starting material was CD4+ or CD8+ T cells sorted from blood, obtained in a trial of the OX40 agonist ivuxolimab. These receptors all come from an adult with an advanced solid tumor such as melanoma, head and neck, liver or kidney cancer.

This clone was seen only once. This chain links TRBV4-1 with TRBJ1-1; D gene ambiguous. Germline lookup yields CDR1 MGHRA and CDR2 YSYEKL. V lost 0 bases to trimming and J lost 6 bases, with 20 bases between them. The CDR3 loop spans 17 amino acids. The CDR3 protein is CASSQDTFGLSNSEAFF. Written as DNA, the CDR3 is TGCGCCAGCAGCCAAGACACTTTTGGTCTGAGTAACTCTGAAGCTTTCTTT.

V usage is TRBV5-1 and J usage is TRBJ1-1, with D unresolved. Trimming took off 0 bases at V and 10 bases at J, with 7 bases between the two ends. The CDR3 spans 11 residues. Germline V gene data show CDR1 as SGHRS and CDR2 as YFSETQ. The CDR3, as DNA: TGCGCCAGCAGCTTGGGGTACATAGCTTTCTTT. Its protein product is CASSLGYIAFF.

Only one count was recorded for this clone. Other DNA sequences in this sample translate to the same CDR3. The CDR3 is CSVFLEGAGGYTF. The DNA for the CDR3 is TGCAGCGTTTTTTTGGAGGGGGCGGGTGGCTACACCTTC. The chain couples TRBV29-1 to TRBJ1-2, with 7 nucleotides matching TRBD1. J lost 7 bases, V lost 5 bases, and 10 bases had no gene match. The CDR3 is 13 residues long. Germline V gives CDR1 SQVTM, CDR2 ANQGSEA. The variable domain in full, with the rest retrieved from reference TRBV29-1 and TRBJ1-2, is SAVISQKPSRDICQRGTSLTIQCQVDSQVTMMFWYRQQPGQSLTLIATANQGSEATYESGFVIDKFPISRPNLTFSTLTVSNMSPEDSSIYLCSVFLEGAGGYTFGSGTRLTVV.

V and J are TRBV11-3 and TRBJ2-1; D may correspond to TRBD1 or TRBD2 (6 bases each). Germline V gene sequence: CDR1 SGHNT, CDR2 YENEEA. The CDR3 runs 15 residues. The ends were cut back, 0 bases at V and 9 bases at J, with 15 bases in the middle. The CDR3 loop is CASSLDQSGGTEQFF. In DNA form, the CDR3 reads TGTGCCAGCAGCTTAGATCAGTCCGGGGGCACTGAGCAGTTCTTC.

This clone was picked up a small number of times. This sequence joins TRBV27 and TRBJ2-1; 12 bases align to TRBD1. This CDR3 contains 17 residues. CDR1 is MNHEY, CDR2 SMNVEV, per germline (reference sequence). V dropped 3 bases and J dropped 8; count of bases not matched to a gene: 11. The CDR3 DNA reads TGTGCCAGCAGTTTTTCGTGGGGGGACAGGGGGCTGGATGAGCAGTTCTTC. Its translation: CASSFSWGDRGLDEQFF.

Relative to its sample, this clone is medium-sized. The J gene is TRBJ1-1, the V gene TRBV9, with D hard to call. V gave up 0 bases and J gave up 6 bases, with 12 bases separating them. Germline lookup yields CDR1 SGDLS and CDR2 YYNGEE. This CDR3 comprises 14 residues. The chain's CDR3 is CASSVGRMGAEAFF. The CDR3 DNA follows: TGTGCCAGCAGCGTAGGCAGGATGGGCGCTGAAGCTTTCTTT.

The chain couples TRBV6-5 to TRBJ2-1; D is unclear. Trimming cost V 2 bases and J 6 bases, with 8 bases left between them. The germline V gene has CDR1 MNHEY and CDR2 SVGAGI. The CDR3 spans 13 residues. CDR3: CASSYLGANEQFF. CDR3 DNA sequence: TGTGCCAGCAGTTACCTAGGTGCCAATGAGCAGTTCTTC.

The J gene is TRBJ1-5, the V gene TRBV6-6, with D possibly matching TRBD1 (5 bases). The CDR3 length is 14 residues. CDR1 is MNHNY, CDR2 SVGAGI, per germline (reference sequence). The V and J ends lost 0 bases and 5 bases respectively, with 8 bases between them. CDR3 protein: CASSYSGVDQPQHF. CDR3 DNA: TGTGCCAGCAGTTACTCAGGGGTGGATCAGCCCCAGCATTTT.

The V gene is TRBV14, the J gene TRBJ2-7; weak D call: TRBD1 (5 bases). Germline V gives CDR1 SGHDN, CDR2 FVKESK. The CDR3 length is 17 residues. The V and J ends lost 4 bases and 3 bases respectively, with 22 bases between them. CDR3 bases: TGTGCCAGCAGCCCTCTCAAACCGGCAGGGTCGATCTACGAGCAGTACTTC. Encoded protein: CASSPLKPAGSIYEQYF. Full variable domain (remainder filled in from reference TRBV14 and TRBJ2-7): EAGVTQFPSHSVIEKGQTVTLRCDPISGHDNLYWYRRVMGKEIKFLLHFVKESKQDESGMPNNRFLAERTGGTYSTLKVQPAELEDSGVYFCASSPLKPAGSIYEQYFGPGTRLTVT.

The genes are TRBV5-6 and TRBJ1-3, with D maybe TRBD1 (6 bases). The V gene lost 2 bases and the J gene lost 3 bases, with 12 bases spanning the gap. Germline lookup yields CDR1 SGHDT and CDR2 YYEEEE. The CDR3 runs to 15 residues. CDR3 in DNA: TGTGCCAGCAGCTTCCGACAGGTCTATGGAAACACCATATATTTT. Protein: CASSFRQVYGNTIYF.

The genes are TRBV5-1 and TRBJ1-2; possible D gene TRBD1, 6 bases. The V and J ends lost 0 bases and 6 bases respectively, with 15 bases between them. Germline CDR1 reads SGHRS; CDR2 reads YFSETQ. This CDR3 comprises 15 residues. The CDR3 spells CASSLAGGLGDGYTF. CDR3 nucleotide sequence: TGCGCCAGCAGCTTGGCGGGGGGGCTAGGAGATGGCTACACCTTC.

The chain is built from TRBV7-2 and TRBJ2-1, with D maybe TRBD1 (5 bases). The CDR3 covers 13 residues. Germline lookup yields CDR1 SGHTA and CDR2 FQGNSA. V was trimmed by 0 bases and J by 6 bases, leaving 6 bases between them. As DNA, the CDR3 is TGTGCCAGCAGCTTAGCGACAGTCAATGAGCAGTTCTTC. It specifies CASSLATVNEQFF. The variable domain in full, completed from reference TRBV7-2 and TRBJ2-1, reads GAGVSQSPSNKVTEKGKDVELRCDPISGHTALYWYRQSLGQGLEFLIYFQGNSAPDKSGLPSDRFSAERTGGSVSTLTIQRTQQEDSAVYLCASSLATVNEQFFGPGTRLTVL.

The chain uses TRBV11-3 and TRBJ2-7; D ambiguous. V lost 1 base to trimming and J lost 4 bases, with 8 bases between them. The CDR3 is made up of 13 amino acids. In germline, CDR1 is SGHNT, CDR2 YENEEA. CDR3 sequence reads: CASSLASEYEQYF. The CDR3 DNA sequence: TGTGCCAGCAGCTTAGCCAGCGAATACGAGCAGTACTTC.

As DNA, the CDR3 is TGTGCCAGCTCACCTAACCGGGACAGGGGCGTCGAGCAGTACTTC. As protein: CASSPNRDRGVEQYF. The chain carries TRBV18 and TRBJ2-7; TRBD1 matches 10 bases. Germline lookup yields CDR1 KGHSH and CDR2 LQKENI. V lost 3 bases to trimming and J lost 6 bases; unmatched junction nucleotides: 8. This CDR3 is built from 15 residues.

The genes are TRBV11-2 and TRBJ2-5, with 11 bases aligning to TRBD2. This CDR3 contains 15 residues. V dropped 5 bases and J dropped 6; count of bases not matched to a gene: 8. Germline loops: CDR1 SGHAT, CDR2 FQNNGV. The CDR3 sequence is CASSPTSGAGQTQYF. As DNA, the CDR3 is TGTGCCAGCAGCCCGACTAGCGGGGCGGGCCAGACCCAGTACTTC.

The chain couples TRBV5-1 to TRBJ2-7; D possibly uses TRBD1 or TRBD2 (5 bases each). The CDR3 contains 14 residues. Deletions cut 2 bases from V and 2 bases from J, with 11 bases between. Per germline, CDR1 SGHRS and CDR2 YFSETQ. CDR3 nucleotides: TGCGCCAGCAGCTTCCCGGGGACGGCCTACGAGCAGTACTTC. Translated, it gives CASSFPGTAYEQYF. Based on the CDR3 plus reference TRBV5-1 and TRBJ2-7, the full variable domain is KAGVTQTPRYLIKTRGQQVTLSCSPISGHRSVSWYQQTPGQGLQFLFEYFSETQRNKGNFPGRFSGRQFSNSRSEMNVSTLELGDSALYLCASSFPGTAYEQYFGPGTRLTVT.

This chain joins TRBV6-1 and TRBJ2-2; 10 bases map to TRBD1. Per the germline V gene, CDR1 is MNHNS and CDR2 is SASEGT. V lost 4 bases, J lost 6 bases, and 8 bases stayed unmatched. CDR3 size: 16 residues. CDR3 nucleotide sequence: TGTGCCAGCAGTGTTGACAGGGGGCTTGGTTCCGGGGAGCTGTTTTTT. Its translation: CASSVDRGLGSGELFF.

The chain couples TRBV6-1 to TRBJ2-3; D is perhaps TRBD1 or TRBD2 (5 bases each). Germline loops: CDR1 MNHNS, CDR2 SASEGT. The CDR3 is made up of 16 amino acids. Trimming took off 3 bases at V and 2 bases at J, with 15 bases between the two ends. The CDR3 DNA reads TGTGCCAGCAGTGACTACGGGGACCCTTCCACAGATACGCAGTATTTT. This translates into CASSDYGDPSTDTQYF.

The chain joins TRBV2 to TRBJ2-3; D call uncertain. In germline, CDR1 is SNHLY, CDR2 FYNNEI. This CDR3 spans 14 amino acids. The V and J ends lost 6 bases and 1 base respectively, with 11 bases between them. The CDR3 DNA reads TGTGCCAGCAGACTCTTGGCGGGCACAGATACGCAGTATTTT. It translates to CASRLLAGTDTQYF.

The chain carries TRBV30 and TRBJ2-4; D is undetermined. Germline lookup yields CDR1 GTSNPN and CDR2 SVGIG (reference sequence). The CDR3 length is 14 residues. Trimming left V 1 base short and J 8 bases short, with 15 bases between. The CDR3 here is CAWSETPQVDIQYF. Written as DNA, the CDR3 is TGTGCCTGGAGTGAAACTCCCCAGGTCGACATTCAGTACTTC.

The V and J genes are TRBV5-1 and TRBJ1-6; D is possibly TRBD1 (6 bases). V was clipped by 3 bases and J by 0 bases, with 10 bases between them. Per the germline V gene, CDR1 is SGHRS and CDR2 is YFSETQ. This CDR3 comprises 16 residues. CDR3 in DNA: TGCGCCAGCAGCTCACAGGGAAGCTCCTATAATTCACCCCTCCACTTT. Translating it yields CASSSQGSSYNSPLHF.

This chain uses TRBV5-1 with TRBJ2-3; TRBD1 matches 7 bases. In germline, CDR1 is SGHRS, CDR2 YFSETQ. The CDR3 totals 15 residues. V trimming: 4 bases; J trimming: 0 bases; junction bases outside the gene matches: 5. The CDR3 region has the DNA TGCGCCAGCAGCCCTCGACAGGGTAGCACAGATACGCAGTATTTT. Translation gives CASSPRQGSTDTQYF.

As concerns this clone: At one boundary the junction diverges from the germline segment, which might be a read error. The V call is TRBV7-2, the J call TRBJ2-1, with D possibly TRBD2 on 6 matching bases. The CDR3 has 14 amino acids. Germline lookup yields CDR1 SGHTA and CDR2 FQGNSA. The CDR3 spells CASNLEGRYNEQFF. The CDR3 DNA sequence: TGTGCCAGCAACTTAGAGGGGAGGTACAATGAGCAGTTCTTC.

The chain joins TRBV4-2 to TRBJ2-1; TRBD2 matches at 12 bases. The junction had 8 bases not matched to a gene; V was cut back by 3 bases and J by 8 bases. CDR1 is LGHNA and CDR2 is YNFKEQ in the germline V gene. This CDR3 has 16 amino acids. The CDR3 coding sequence is TGTGCCAGCAGCCACCCGACTAGCGGGAGAGTCGATGAGCAGTTCTTC. It yields the protein CASSHPTSGRVDEQFF.

This clone was recorded once. J is TRBJ2-3 and V is TRBV7-9; D unresolved. From germline, CDR1 is SEHNR and CDR2 FQNEAQ (reference sequence). CDR3 length: 15 amino acids. V was trimmed by 1 base and J by 6 bases, leaving 14 bases between them. The CDR3 sequence is CASSLGGSAGDTQYF. The CDR3 DNA is TGTGCCAGCAGCTTAGGTGGGTCTGCTGGCGATACGCAGTATTTT.

The CDR3 spells CASLSTGSAGELFF. CDR3 nucleotide sequence: TGTGCCAGTTTATCAACAGGGTCGGCCGGGGAGCTGTTTTTT. The chain recombines TRBV2 with TRBJ2-2, with D possibly matching TRBD1 (6 bases). Germline CDR1 reads SNHLY; CDR2 reads FYNNEI. The CDR3 contains 14 residues. V was clipped by 9 bases and J by 6 bases, with 17 bases between them.

Worth noting for this clone: The junction and the germline gene differ at one end; a read error may be behind it. The chain joins TRBV28 to TRBJ2-7; D not certain. The V gene's germline CDR1 is MDHEN and CDR2 SYDVKM. CDR3 length: 12 amino acids. The CDR3 sequence: CASSLSAYEQYF. In DNA form, the CDR3 reads TGTGCCAGCAGCTTATCCGCCTACGAGCAGTACTTC.

The chain employs TRBV7-2 and TRBJ2-5; D may correspond to TRBD1 or TRBD2 (5 bases each). The ends were cut back, 4 bases at V and 5 bases at J, with 23 bases in the middle. The CDR3 covers 17 residues. From germline, CDR1 is SGHTA and CDR2 FQGNSA. The CDR3 coding sequence is TGTGCCAGCAGCTCTATGATGACCGGGACCTCACGGGAGACCCAGTACTTC. Translated: CASSSMMTGTSRETQYF.

The J gene is TRBJ1-6, the V gene TRBV11-3; D remains unclear. This CDR3 has 15 amino acids. Per the germline V gene, CDR1 is SGHNT and CDR2 is YENEEA. Trimming stripped 0 bases from V and 10 bases from J, with 13 bases between. The DNA of the CDR3 is TGTGCCAGCAGCTTAGAAGGCGGGCTTCCCTCACCCCTCCACTTT. Encoded protein: CASSLEGGLPSPLHF.

The V gene is TRBV5-6, the J gene TRBJ2-1, with D perhaps TRBD2 (5 bases). The CDR3 extends over 15 amino acids. Trimming removed 0 bases at V and 2 bases at J, with 9 bases between. Germline lookup yields CDR1 SGHDT and CDR2 YYEEEE. The CDR3 here is CASSLGGAPYNEQFF. CDR3 DNA: TGTGCCAGCAGCTTGGGGGGAGCGCCCTACAATGAGCAGTTCTTC. Based on the CDR3 plus reference TRBV5-6 and TRBJ2-1, the full variable domain is DAGVTQSPTHLIKTRGQQVTLRCSPKSGHDTVSWYQQALGQGPQFIFQYYEEEERQRGNFPDRFSGHQFPNYSSELNVNALLLGDSALYLCASSLGGAPYNEQFFGPGTRLTVL.